This TCR beta chain was profiled in a study of cytomegalovirus exposure and HLA in healthy donors. For the study at large: Out of 150 million to 200 million T cells, an earlier analysis found 117 million unique TCR beta sequences in total. Study-level results: Donors were assumed by presence/absence analyses to have roughly uniform sequencing depth. Association of a missense DCLRE1C variant with TCR beta V- and J-gene trimming was reported in a later analysis. TRBV6-2, TRBV6-3 and some other V segments were excluded as indistinguishable.

Amplification used 60 Vbeta primers and 13 Jbeta primers. Repertoires were generated with immunoSEQ multiplex PCR, while TCRdb's copy carries only in-frame clones and drops some. The sample yields more than 100,000 clones, around 80% seen once. With respect to this clone: What it recognizes is unknown.

The CDR3 runs to 17 residues. The germline V gene has CDR1 SGHRS and CDR2 YFSETQ. J lost 3 bases, V lost 0 bases, and 7 bases had no gene match. Sequencing was carried out using PBMCs. The clonotype originates from a man aged 25-45 years in good health and CMV-seronegative. The chain couples TRBV5-1 to TRBJ2-1; 9 bases line up with TRBD2. The CDR3 nucleotides read TGCGCCAGCAGCTTGGAAATGCTAGCGGGGTTCTACAATGAGCAGTTCTTC. This gives the protein CASSLEMLAGFYNEQFF.